A selection of T cell receptor beta chains follows, all from one sample in a study of shared clonotypes between healthy human individuals. Assay used: immunoSEQ multiplex PCR; TCRdb lists only in-frame clones, some missing. This sample has roughly 2.6 million clones; around nine tenths occur once, and the top ten carry around 0.14%. Material: naive CD4+ T cells sorted from blood. The source of these receptors is a man younger than 30 in good health. Each CDR3 is given with its conserved first and last residue. Fields, in order: J gene, D gene, clone size, V gene, CDR3 DNA, CDR3 protein. The D gene is left open where the match is weak. Clone size is stated in some rows and not others, as once, few, many or a class when expanded.

TRBJ1-6	.	.	TRBV5-1	TGCGCCAGCAGCGGACAAATGAATTCACCCCTCCACTTT	CASSGQMNSPLHF
TRBJ1-1	.	.	TRBV19	TGTGCCAGTAGTATGGCGGCCGGCACTGAAGCTTTCTTT	CASSMAAGTEAFF
TRBJ2-7	TRBD2	.	TRBV19	TGTGCCAGTAGTATCGGACTAGCGGGAGTCCGAGGCGAGCAGTACTTC	CASSIGLAGVRGEQYF
TRBJ2-3	TRBD2	.	TRBV6-1	TGTGCCAGCAGTGAGAGTCTAGCGGGCACAGATACGCAGTATTTT	CASSESLAGTDTQYF
TRBJ2-3	TRBD2	.	TRBV29-1	TGCAGCGTTTTTGGACTAGCGGGAGGAGGGGCAGATACGCAGTATTTT	CSVFGLAGGGADTQYF
TRBJ1-5	.	few	TRBV4-1	TGCGCCAGCAGCCCACCCGGGGGGAATCAGCCCCAGCATTTT	CASSPPGGNQPQHF
TRBJ2-5	TRBD2	.	TRBV5-1	TGCGCCAGCAGCTTACGGACTAGCGGGAGTCTTGGACTCGCGGAGACCCAGTACTTC	CASSLRTSGSLGLAETQYF
TRBJ2-3	TRBD1	.	TRBV5-1	TGCGCCAGCAGCCCCCAACCCGGGACAGGGGGCACAGATACGCAGTATTTT	CASSPQPGTGGTDTQYF
TRBJ1-1	.	.	TRBV15	TGTGCCACCAGCAGAGATAATAAGGACACTGAAGCTTTCTTT	CATSRDNKDTEAFF
TRBJ1-6	.	few	TRBV6-1	TGTGCCAGCAGTGACGGGAGAGGAGCTTCACCCCTCCACTTT	CASSDGRGASPLHF
TRBJ1-3	.	.	TRBV10-3	TGTGCCATCCGGTCCACTTACGCCTCTGGAAACACCATATATTTT	CAIRSTYASGNTIYF
TRBJ1-4	.	.	TRBV19	TGTGCCAGTAGTGCTACGGACAAGGGCAAAAATGAAAAACTGTTTTTT	CASSATDKGKNEKLFF
TRBJ2-7	.	.	TRBV6-1	TGTGCCAGCAGTGAAGGTAGCTTATTATACTCCTACGAGCAGTACTTC	CASSEGSLLYSYEQYF
TRBJ2-7	.	.	TRBV9	TGTGCCAGCAGCGTAGGTTCGGGTCCTATCTACGAGCAGTACTTC	CASSVGSGPIYEQYF
TRBJ2-3	.	.	TRBV30	TGTGCCTGGAGTGTTGTTCGGGGGGCTGGAGATACGCAGTATTTT	CAWSVVRGAGDTQYF
TRBJ1-6	.	few	TRBV28	TGTGCCAGCAGCCCGCCGGGGGGGTCCGATTCACCCCTCCACTTT	CASSPPGGSDSPLHF
TRBJ1-2	TRBD1	.	TRBV30	TGTGCCTGGAGTTCCGGGACAGGGCCCCCCTACACCTTC	CAWSSGTGPPYTF
TRBJ1-6	.	.	TRBV5-8	TGTGCCAGCAGCTCATCTCCATATAATTCACCCCTCCACTTT	CASSSSPYNSPLHF
TRBJ2-2	.	.	TRBV5-4	TGTGCCAGCAGCTTGCTAGGGGCGGGCGGGGAGCTGTTTTTT	CASSLLGAGGELFF
TRBJ2-7	TRBD2	.	TRBV6-4	TGTGCCAGCAGTGACATCGAGCGGGAGGCCCCCTACGAGCAGTACTTC	CASSDIEREAPYEQYF
TRBJ1-1	TRBD1	.	TRBV5-1	TGCGCCAGCAGCGCGGGACAGCCGAACACTGAAGCTTTCTTT	CASSAGQPNTEAFF
TRBJ1-2	TRBD1	.	TRBV6-1	TGTGCCAGCATACCCCTGGACAGGGAGATCTATGGCTACACCTTC	CASIPLDREIYGYTF
TRBJ1-5	TRBD1	.	TRBV12-5	TGTGCTAGTGGCGGACAGGGTAGTCAGCCCCAGCATTTT	CASGGQGSQPQHF
TRBJ2-3	.	.	TRBV15	TGTGCCACCAGCAGAGATCACTGGACAGCAAACACAGATACGCAGTATTTT	CATSRDHWTANTDTQYF
TRBJ2-3	TRBD2	.	TRBV29-1	TGCAGCGTTGAAGCGCTGGGGACTAGCGGGGGCACAGATACGCAGTATTTT	CSVEALGTSGGTDTQYF
TRBJ2-7	.	.	TRBV10-3	TGTGCCATCAGTGAGTCGATGGCTTCCTACGAGCAGTACTTC	CAISESMASYEQYF
TRBJ2-3	TRBD2	.	TRBV5-1	TGCGCCAGCTCCCTAGCGGGAGGAAGCACAGATACGCAGTATTTT	CASSLAGGSTDTQYF